A selection of T cell receptor beta chains follows, all from one sample in a study of Graves' ophthalmopathy and Graves' hyperthyroidism. TCRdb processed the multiplex PCR reads anew with MiXCR; each CDR3 protein has one entry. This table has about 700,000 distinct CDR3 sequences, 35% to 50% appearing once. The sequenced material came from peripheral blood. These TCRs come from an adult man with Graves' ophthalmopathy. Both conserved end residues are trimmed from each CDR3. A clone size is listed for some rows: how often the clone was seen (once, few, many), or a class if it is expanded.

clone_size	v_call	j_call	cdr3_aa
few	TRBV2	TRBJ1-2	ASSPQTADNYGYT
few	TRBV29-1	TRBJ2-3	SVGASGRTDTQY
many	TRBV10-2	TRBJ1-5	ASAPGGSNQPQH
many	TRBV7-9	TRBJ1-6	ASSQVSQAVVLSNSPLH
.	TRBV4-1	TRBJ2-5	ASSRLVGETQY
.	TRBV29-1	TRBJ1-1	SFMRNTEAF
.	TRBV7-9	TRBJ2-3	ASSPLGQLLTDTQY
.	TRBV4-1	TRBJ2-5	ASSQDPDRGQTQY
.	TRBV10-3	TRBJ2-7	AISEGKRGHYEQY
.	TRBV5-8	TRBJ1-2	ASSSRTGGYGYT
.	TRBV19	TRBJ1-5	ASSRPAKTGFGNQPQH
many	TRBV20-1	TRBJ1-4	SARDAWRGTNEKLF
many	TRBV7-2	TRBJ1-4	ASSSTTTNEKLF
few	TRBV5-4	TRBJ2-7	ASSPARGDSYEQY
few	TRBV10-3	TRBJ2-7	ASSYSAGSDSPYEQY
.	TRBV20-1	TRBJ2-7	SAKRQVLSYEQY
.	TRBV15	TRBJ2-6	ATSTRTGTGANVLT
.	TRBV29-1	TRBJ1-1	SVGGQGVQSGLNTEAF
.	TRBV2	TRBJ2-7	ASSLSPGSSYEQY
few	TRBV7-9	TRBJ2-7	ASSQGDRSYEQY
.	TRBV24-1	TRBJ1-5	ASSATVSNQPQH
.	TRBV24-1	TRBJ1-5	AWDEDRGQPQH
.	TRBV12-3/TRBV12-4	TRBJ1-4	ASSATGRGEKLF
.	TRBV29-1	TRBJ2-3	SVEDRRGGTDTQY
many	TRBV2	TRBJ1-2	ASKDGQDFYGYT
.	TRBV19	TRBJ2-5	AWSVGDRGTQY
.	TRBV10-3	TRBJ2-7	ASRRDRDYSYEQY
.	TRBV29-1	TRBJ2-7	SVERTGGFYEQY
many	TRBV19	TRBJ1-4	ASSMSGGAEKLF
.	TRBV10-3	TRBJ1-1	ASSEPADAENTEAF
.	TRBV19	TRBJ1-2	ATRSGAGYGYT
.	TRBV15	TRBJ1-2	ATSRDSFGYT
.	TRBV25-1	TRBJ1-1	ASSLFGTGLHTEAF
few	TRBV5-4	TRBJ2-5	ASSGAEQETQY
.	TRBV7-2	TRBJ2-5	ASSQATGVQETQY
.	TRBV19	TRBJ1-2	ATSPTRGSQNYGYT
.	TRBV25-1	TRBJ2-2	ASSAVLSSGTGELF
few	TRBV7-8	TRBJ2-7	ASSLVPGQGSYEQY
many	TRBV9	TRBJ1-5	ASSGRDRGGPQH
many	TRBV2	TRBJ1-1	ASSESKGQVGTEAF
few	TRBV15	TRBJ1-2	ATSRDGDGSGNT
many	TRBV29-1	TRBJ1-1	SVNRQVNTEAF
few	TRBV7-2	TRBJ2-5	ASSLGVGIQETQY
many	TRBV15	TRBJ1-3	ATSREVMSSGNTIY
many	TRBV29-1	TRBJ2-7	SVRLKYSYEQY
.	TRBV7-9	TRBJ2-7	ASSVGPSGHHPYEQY
once	TRBV14	TRBJ1-1	ASSQLGPNTEAF
few	TRBV5-1	TRBJ2-5	ASSSLGQDQETQY
few	TRBV20-1	TRBJ2-7	SARQVGYEQY
.	TRBV25-1	TRBJ1-1	ASVGDQRNTEAF
.	TRBV24-1	TRBJ2-3	ATSDRVTSTDTQY
.	TRBV25-1	TRBJ2-2	ASKGRVAGELF
.	TRBV2	TRBJ2-7	ASSLVYSYEQY
many	TRBV29-1	TRBJ1-2	SVRLGQAINYGYT
many	TRBV29-1	TRBJ1-1	SVEFVGDAF